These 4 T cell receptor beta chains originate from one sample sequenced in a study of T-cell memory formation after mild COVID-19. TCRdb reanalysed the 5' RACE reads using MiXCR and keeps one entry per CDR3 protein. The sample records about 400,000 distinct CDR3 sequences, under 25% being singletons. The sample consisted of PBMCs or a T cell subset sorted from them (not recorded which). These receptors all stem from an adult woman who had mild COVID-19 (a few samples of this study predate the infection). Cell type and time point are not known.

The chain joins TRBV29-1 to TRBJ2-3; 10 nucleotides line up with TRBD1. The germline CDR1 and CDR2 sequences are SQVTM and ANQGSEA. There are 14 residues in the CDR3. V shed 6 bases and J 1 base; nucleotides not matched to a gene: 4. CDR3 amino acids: CSVAGTGGTDTQYF. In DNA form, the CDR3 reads TGCAGCGTGGCCGGGACAGGGGGCACAGATACGCAGTATTTT.

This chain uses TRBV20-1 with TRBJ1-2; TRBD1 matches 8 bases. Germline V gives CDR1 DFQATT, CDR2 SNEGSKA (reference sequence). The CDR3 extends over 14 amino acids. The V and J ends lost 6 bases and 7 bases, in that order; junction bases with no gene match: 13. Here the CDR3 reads CSAEATGAFLGYTF. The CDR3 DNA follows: TGCAGTGCCGAGGCGACAGGGGCATTTCTTGGCTACACCTTC.

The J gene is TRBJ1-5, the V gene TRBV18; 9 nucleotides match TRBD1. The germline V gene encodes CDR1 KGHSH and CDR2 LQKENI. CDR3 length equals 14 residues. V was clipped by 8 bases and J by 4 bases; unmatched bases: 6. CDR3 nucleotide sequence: TGTGCCAGCGCGGACAGGGGTTCAAATCAGCCCCAGCATTTT. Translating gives CASADRGSNQPQHF.

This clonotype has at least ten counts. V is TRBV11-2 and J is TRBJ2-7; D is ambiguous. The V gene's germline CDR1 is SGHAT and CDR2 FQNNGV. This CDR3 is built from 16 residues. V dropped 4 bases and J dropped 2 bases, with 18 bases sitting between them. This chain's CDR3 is CASSSGRLLGTYEQYF. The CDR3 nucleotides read TGTGCCAGCAGCTCTGGCAGGTTATTGGGGACCTACGAGCAGTACTTC.